This T cell receptor (beta chain) was captured in a study of blood T cell repertoires in COVID-19. Across the study: In each case, the material was cDNA or gDNA derived from T cells, B-cell-depleted T cells, or PBMCs.

Source study methods: For nucleated cells, counts were estimated from reference gene primer amplification. Assay: immunoSEQ multiplex PCR; the TCRdb copy retains only in-frame clones and omits some. The V and J calls and the clone size are those of that table, but D and trimming were determined from the DNA. The repertoire includes 100,000 to 150,000 clones, approximately 80% of them detected once, and 10% to 15% sits in the top ten. The CDR3 sequence is 17 residues long. The chain recombines TRBV21-1 with TRBJ1-6. TRBV21-1 is a pseudogene. The sequenced material came from peripheral blood. The sequence was collected from a woman in her sixties with acute or convalescent COVID-19. The CDR3 reads CASSNPSGGPRNSPLHF. The CDR3, as DNA: TGTGCCAGCAGCAATCCATCCGGGGGTCCAAGGAATTCACCCCTCCACTTT.